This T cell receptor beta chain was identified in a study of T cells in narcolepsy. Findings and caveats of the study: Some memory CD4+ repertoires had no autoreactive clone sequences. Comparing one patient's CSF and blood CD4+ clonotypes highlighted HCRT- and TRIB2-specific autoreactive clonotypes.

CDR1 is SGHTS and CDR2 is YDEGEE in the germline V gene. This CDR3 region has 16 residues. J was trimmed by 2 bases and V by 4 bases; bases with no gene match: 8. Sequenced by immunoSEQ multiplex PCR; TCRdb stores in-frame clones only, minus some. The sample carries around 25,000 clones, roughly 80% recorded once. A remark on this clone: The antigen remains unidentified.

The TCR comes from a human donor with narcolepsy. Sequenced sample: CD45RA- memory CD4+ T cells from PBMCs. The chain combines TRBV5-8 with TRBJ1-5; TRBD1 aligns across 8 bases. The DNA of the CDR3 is TGTGCCAGCAGCATACTCGGACAGGGAGGCAATCAGCCCCAGCATTTT. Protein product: CASSILGQGGNQPQHF. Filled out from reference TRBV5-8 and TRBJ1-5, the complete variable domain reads EAGVTQSPTHLIKTRGQQATLRCSPISGHTSVYWYQQALGLGLQFLLWYDEGEERNRGNFPPRFSGRQFPNYSSELNVNALELEDSALYLCASSILGQGGNQPQHFGDGTRLSIL.